These 10 T cell receptor beta chains came from one sample sequenced in a study of patients and donors after allogeneic stem cell transplantation. TCRdb analysed the RT-PCR reads with MiXCR anew, one entry per CDR3 protein. The profile shows about 24,000 distinct CDR3 sequences, 42% of them singletons. The source material was blood, either unsorted or a sorted T cell fraction (not recorded which). The source of these receptors is a human donor who was either an allogeneic HSCT recipient or a stem cell or donor lymphocyte infusion donor (not recorded which). It is not recorded whose cells these are; they may come from a transplant donor.

The chain employs TRBV5-6 and TRBJ1-2; TRBD1 aligns across 11 bases. This CDR3 spans 15 amino acids. Germline V CDR1 and CDR2: SGHDT, YYEEEE. J lost 4 bases, V lost 4 bases, and 6 bases had no gene match. This chain's CDR3 is CASSVAGTGGYGYTF. The CDR3 DNA is TGTGCCAGCAGCGTTGCCGGGACAGGGGGCTATGGCTACACCTTC. Drawing the rest from reference TRBV5-6 and TRBJ1-2, the complete variable domain is DAGVTQSPTHLIKTRGQQVTLRCSPKSGHDTVSWYQQALGQGPQFIFQYYEEEERQRGNFPDRFSGHQFPNYSSELNVNALLLGDSALYLCASSVAGTGGYGYTFGSGTRLTVV.

The rearrangement joins TRBV6-1 to TRBJ1-3; tentative D call: TRBD1 (6 bases). The CDR3 length is 15 residues. The germline V and J ends were trimmed by 4 bases and 0 bases, with 10 bases remaining between them. Per the germline V gene, CDR1 is MNHNS and CDR2 is SASEGT. The CDR3 DNA sequence: TGTGCCAGCAGTGCTAGGGGGTCCTCTGGAAACACCATATATTTT. This encodes CASSARGSSGNTIYF.

The chain uses TRBV3-1 and TRBJ2-1; 8 positions agree with TRBD2. V shed 0 bases, J shed 4 bases, and the junction held 11 bases outside the gene matches. This CDR3 comprises 18 residues. CDR1 is LGHDT and CDR2 is YNNKEL in the germline V gene (reference sequence). CDR3: CASSQDWASGPLYNEQFF. The CDR3 region has the DNA TGTGCCAGCAGCCAAGACTGGGCTAGCGGGCCCCTTTACAATGAGCAGTTCTTC.

This clonotype was picked up a small number of times. V and J are TRBV28 and TRBJ1-2; 10 positions agree with TRBD1. Germline trimming cut 4 bases from V and 8 bases from J; bases unmatched to any gene: 4. Germline V gene sequence: CDR1 MDHEN, CDR2 SYDVKM. The length of the CDR3 is 13 residues. The CDR3: CASSSGTGVGYTF. DNA for the CDR3: TGTGCCAGCAGTTCTGGGACAGGGGTCGGCTACACCTTC.

In this sample, this clonotype turned up a few times. The V gene is TRBV2, the J gene TRBJ1-2; D remains unclear. Trimming took 4 bases from V and 8 from J, leaving 11 bases between them. Germline CDR1 SNHLY, CDR2 FYNNEI. CDR3 length: 12 residues. CDR3 amino acids: CASSGLLVGYTF. The DNA for the CDR3 is TGTGCCAGCAGTGGACTACTTGTGGGCTACACCTTC.

Ten or more counts support this clonotype. The chain is built from TRBV5-6 and TRBJ1-4; tentative D call: TRBD1 (5 bases). Germline V gene sequence: CDR1 SGHDT, CDR2 YYEEEE. The CDR3 has 16 amino acids. The ends were cut back, 2 bases at V and 7 bases at J, with 18 bases in the middle. The CDR3 region is CASSFLSSQGSEKLFF. CDR3 coding DNA: TGTGCCAGCAGCTTTTTATCCTCGCAGGGAAGTGAAAAACTGTTTTTT.

The genes are TRBV7-2 and TRBJ1-5, with 8 bases that match TRBD1. In germline, CDR1 is SGHTA, CDR2 FQGNSA. The CDR3 loop spans 16 amino acids. J lost 1 base, V lost 5 bases, and 7 bases had no gene match. CDR3 in DNA: TGTGCCAGCAGCCAAGGGACAGGAAGGAGCAATCAGCCCCAGCATTTT. Its protein is CASSQGTGRSNQPQHF.

This clonotype was counted only a few times. This chain joins TRBV20-1 and TRBJ1-5, with 8 bases fitting TRBD1. Germline CDR1 reads DFQATT; CDR2 reads SNEGSKA (reference sequence). Trimming removed 6 bases from V and 4 bases from J; junction bases left unmatched: 5. The CDR3 length is 13 residues. The CDR3 region has the DNA TGCAGTGCGACAGGGGATGGAAATCAGCCCCAGCATTTT. Protein sequence: CSATGDGNQPQHF.

The chain uses TRBV6-6 and TRBJ1-2; TRBD1 aligns across 12 bases. There are 16 residues in the CDR3. Germline assignment: CDR1 MNHNY and CDR2 SVGAGI (reference sequence). The V and J ends lost 5 bases and 1 base, in that order; junction bases with no gene match: 5. The CDR3 DNA is TGTGCCAGCAGTCTCAGGGACAGGGGGCGTAACTATGGCTACACCTTC. Translated, it gives CASSLRDRGRNYGYTF.

V and J are TRBV10-3 and TRBJ2-7; D gene ambiguous. The CDR3 has 12 amino acids. The V gene lost 1 base and the J gene lost 4 bases, with 5 bases spanning the gap. Germline V gives CDR1 ENHRY, CDR2 SYGVKD. CDR3 bases: TGTGCCATCAGTGAGTTCAGTTACGAGCAGTACTTC. Its protein product is CAISEFSYEQYF.